This TCR beta chain was identified in a study of control samples from healthy donors and cancer patients. TCRdb keeps only in-frame clones here, not all; method: immunoSEQ multiplex PCR. The sample contains about 85,000 clones, approximately 88% of which appear only once. Trimming cost V 0 bases and J 8 bases, with 16 bases left between them. CDR1 KGHSH and CDR2 LQKENI come from the germline V gene. The CDR3 has 15 amino acids. Sequenced: blood. The receptor comes from a woman aged 60 to 75 in good health. The rearrangement links TRBV18 to TRBJ1-2, with D perhaps TRBD1 (5 bases). In nucleotides, the CDR3 is TGTGCCAGCTCACCACCGTCGACAGCCCGTCAGGGCTACACCTTC. Amino acids: CASSPPSTARQGYTF.